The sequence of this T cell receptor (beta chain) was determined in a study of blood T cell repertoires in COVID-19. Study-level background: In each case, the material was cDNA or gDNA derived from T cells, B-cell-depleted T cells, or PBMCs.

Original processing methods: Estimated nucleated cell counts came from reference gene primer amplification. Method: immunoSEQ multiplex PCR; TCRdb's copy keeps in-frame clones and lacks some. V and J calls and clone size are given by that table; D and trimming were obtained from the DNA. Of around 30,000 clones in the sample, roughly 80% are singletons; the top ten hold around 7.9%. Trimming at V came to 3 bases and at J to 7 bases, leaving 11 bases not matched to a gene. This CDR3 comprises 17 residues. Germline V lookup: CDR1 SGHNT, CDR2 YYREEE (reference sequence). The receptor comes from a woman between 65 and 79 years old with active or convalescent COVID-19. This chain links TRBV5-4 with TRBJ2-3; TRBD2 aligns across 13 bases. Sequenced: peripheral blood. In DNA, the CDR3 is TGTGCCAGCAGCTCCCCGGGACTAGCGGGAATTCAGAATACGCAGTATTTT. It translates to CASSSPGLAGIQNTQYF.